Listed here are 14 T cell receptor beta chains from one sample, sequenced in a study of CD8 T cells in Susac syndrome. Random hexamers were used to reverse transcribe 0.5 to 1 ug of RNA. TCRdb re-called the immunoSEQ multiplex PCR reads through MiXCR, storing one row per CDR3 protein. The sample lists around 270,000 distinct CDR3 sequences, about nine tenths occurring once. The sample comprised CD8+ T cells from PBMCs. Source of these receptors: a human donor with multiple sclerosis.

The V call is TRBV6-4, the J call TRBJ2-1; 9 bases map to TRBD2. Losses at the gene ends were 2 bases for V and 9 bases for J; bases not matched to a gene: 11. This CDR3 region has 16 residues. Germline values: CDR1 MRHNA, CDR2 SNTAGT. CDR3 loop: CASSDGVAGDPREQFF. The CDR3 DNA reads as TGTGCCAGCAGTGACGGGGTAGCGGGAGATCCGCGTGAGCAGTTCTTC.

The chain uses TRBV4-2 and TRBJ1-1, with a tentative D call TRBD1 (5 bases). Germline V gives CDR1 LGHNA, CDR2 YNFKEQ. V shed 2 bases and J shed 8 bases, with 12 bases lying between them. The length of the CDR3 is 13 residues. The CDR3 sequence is CASSQLQDPEAFF. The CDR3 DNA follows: TGTGCCAGCAGCCAATTACAGGACCCCGAAGCTTTCTTT.

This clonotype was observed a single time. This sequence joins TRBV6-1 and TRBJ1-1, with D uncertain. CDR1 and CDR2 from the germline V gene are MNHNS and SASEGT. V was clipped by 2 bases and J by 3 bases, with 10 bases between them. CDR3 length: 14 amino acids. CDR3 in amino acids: CASSEPYTDTEAFF. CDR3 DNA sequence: TGTGCCAGCAGTGAACCCTACACTGACACTGAAGCTTTCTTT.

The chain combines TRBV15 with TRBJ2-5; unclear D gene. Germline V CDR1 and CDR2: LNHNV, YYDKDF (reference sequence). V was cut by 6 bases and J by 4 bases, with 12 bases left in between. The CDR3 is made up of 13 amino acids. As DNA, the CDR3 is TGTGCCACCAGGGCTGTTGGTGGAGAGACCCAGTACTTC. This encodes CATRAVGGETQYF.

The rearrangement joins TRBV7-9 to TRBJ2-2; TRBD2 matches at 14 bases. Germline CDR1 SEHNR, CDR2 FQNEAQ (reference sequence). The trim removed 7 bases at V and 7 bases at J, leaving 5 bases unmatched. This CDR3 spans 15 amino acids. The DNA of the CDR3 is TGTGCCAGCACGGGACTAGCGGGGGAAATCGGGGAGCTGTTTTTT. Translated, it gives CASTGLAGEIGELFF.

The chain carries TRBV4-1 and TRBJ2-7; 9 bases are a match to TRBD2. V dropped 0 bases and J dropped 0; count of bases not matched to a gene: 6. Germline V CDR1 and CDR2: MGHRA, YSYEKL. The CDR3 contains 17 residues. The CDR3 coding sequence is TGCGCCAGCAGCCAAGATTCTAGCGGGACCTTCTCCTACGAGCAGTACTTC. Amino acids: CASSQDSSGTFSYEQYF.

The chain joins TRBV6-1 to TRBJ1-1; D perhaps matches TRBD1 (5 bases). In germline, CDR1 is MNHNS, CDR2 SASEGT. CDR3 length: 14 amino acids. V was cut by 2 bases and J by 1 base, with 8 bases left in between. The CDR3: CASSEIGGNTEAFF. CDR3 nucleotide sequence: TGTGCCAGCAGTGAAATTGGGGGGAACACTGAAGCTTTCTTT.

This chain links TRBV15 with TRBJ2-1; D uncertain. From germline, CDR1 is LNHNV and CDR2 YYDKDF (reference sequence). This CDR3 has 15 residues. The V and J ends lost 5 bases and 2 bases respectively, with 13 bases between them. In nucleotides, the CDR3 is TGTGCCACCAGCGGTGTTGGTGGGCCCTACAATGAGCAGTTCTTC. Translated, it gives CATSGVGGPYNEQFF.

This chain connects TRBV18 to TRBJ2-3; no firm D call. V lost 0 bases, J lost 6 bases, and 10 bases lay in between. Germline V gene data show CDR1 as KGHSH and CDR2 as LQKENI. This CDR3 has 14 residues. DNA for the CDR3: TGTGCCAGCTCACCACCGAATGACGGGGATACGCAGTATTTT. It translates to CASSPPNDGDTQYF.

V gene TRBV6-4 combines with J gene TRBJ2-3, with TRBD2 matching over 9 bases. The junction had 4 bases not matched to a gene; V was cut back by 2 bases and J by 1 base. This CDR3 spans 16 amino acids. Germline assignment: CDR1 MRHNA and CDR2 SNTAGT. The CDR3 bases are TGTGCCAGCAGTGACAAGGCGGGGGGGGGCACAGATACGCAGTATTTT. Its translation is CASSDKAGGGTDTQYF.

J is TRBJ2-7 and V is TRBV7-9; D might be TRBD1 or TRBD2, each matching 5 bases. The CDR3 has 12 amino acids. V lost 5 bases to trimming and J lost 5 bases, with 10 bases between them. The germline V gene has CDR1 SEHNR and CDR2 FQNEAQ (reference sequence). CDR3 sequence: CASSDVGDEQYF. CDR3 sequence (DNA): TGTGCCAGCAGCGACGTGGGGGACGAGCAGTACTTC.

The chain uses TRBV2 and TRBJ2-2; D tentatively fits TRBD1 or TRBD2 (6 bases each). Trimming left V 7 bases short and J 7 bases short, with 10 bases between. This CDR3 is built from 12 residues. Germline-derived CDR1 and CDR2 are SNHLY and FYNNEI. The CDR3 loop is CASIGGIGELFF. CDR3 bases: TGTGCCAGCATCGGGGGCATCGGGGAGCTGTTTTTT.

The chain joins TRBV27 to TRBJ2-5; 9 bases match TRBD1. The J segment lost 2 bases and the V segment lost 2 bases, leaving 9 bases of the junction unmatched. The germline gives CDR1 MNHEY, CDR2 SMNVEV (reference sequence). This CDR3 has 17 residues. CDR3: CASSLRPPGTGQETQYF. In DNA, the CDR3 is TGTGCCAGCAGTTTAAGGCCCCCCGGGACAGGGCAAGAGACCCAGTACTTC.

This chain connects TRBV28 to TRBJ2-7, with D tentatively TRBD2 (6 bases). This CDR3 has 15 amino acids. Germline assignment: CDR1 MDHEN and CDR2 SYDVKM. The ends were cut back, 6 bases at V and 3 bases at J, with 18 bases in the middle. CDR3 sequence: CASRGTGTHVYEQYF. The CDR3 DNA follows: TGTGCCAGCAGGGGGACCGGGACTCACGTCTACGAGCAGTACTTC.